What follows describes a single T cell receptor (beta chain). The CDR3 loop spans 14 amino acids. The V and J ends lost 6 bases and 10 bases respectively, with 21 bases between them. TCRdb re-called the RT-PCR reads with MiXCR, one entry per CDR3 protein. Among about 570,000 distinct CDR3 sequences, 10% to 12% were seen once, and the ten largest hold 9.5% to 11%. The data were taken from a study of response to subunit inactivated influenza vaccine. Another study also made use of these data, one on T cells expressing NK-cell markers. That source adds: The authors generated TCR beta cDNA through 5'RACE template switching with UMIs. Obtained from sorted CD3+CD56+NKG2C+, CD3+CD56+NKG2C- and CD3+CD56-NKG2C+ T cells were the TCR beta repertoires. Also leading the CD3+CD56-NKG2C+ fraction in a few donors were these clonotypes.

This chain joins TRBV12-3 or TRBV12-4 and TRBJ1-1; weak D call: TRBD1 (5 bases). This receptor was taken from a man between 50 and 59 years old who received an inactivated influenza vaccine. The sample in question was PBMCs from blood, obtained on the day of vaccination. For the CDR3, the DNA is TGTGCCAGCAGCAAAATCACCCAAGGTAGGGGAGCTTTCTTT. Its protein is CASSKITQGRGAFF.